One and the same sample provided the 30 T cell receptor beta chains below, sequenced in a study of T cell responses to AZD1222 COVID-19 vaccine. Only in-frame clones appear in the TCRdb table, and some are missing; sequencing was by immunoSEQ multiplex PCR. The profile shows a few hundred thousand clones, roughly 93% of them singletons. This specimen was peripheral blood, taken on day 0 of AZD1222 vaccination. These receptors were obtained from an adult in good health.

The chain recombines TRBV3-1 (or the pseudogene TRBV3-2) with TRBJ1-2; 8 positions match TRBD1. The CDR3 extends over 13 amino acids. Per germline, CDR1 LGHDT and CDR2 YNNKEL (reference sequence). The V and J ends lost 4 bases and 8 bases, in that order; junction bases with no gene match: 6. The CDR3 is CASSLQGARGYTF. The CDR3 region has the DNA TGTGCCAGCAGCCTGCAGGGGGCGCGAGGCTACACCTTC.

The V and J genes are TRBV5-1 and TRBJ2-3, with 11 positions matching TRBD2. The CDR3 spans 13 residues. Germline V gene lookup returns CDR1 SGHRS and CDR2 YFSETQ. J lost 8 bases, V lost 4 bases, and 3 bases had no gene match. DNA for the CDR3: TGCGCCAGCAGCGAAGGGACTAGCGGTACGCAGTATTTT. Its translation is CASSEGTSGTQYF.

CDR3 in amino acids: CASSPGTGGWETQYF. DNA of the CDR3: TGTGCCAGCAGCCCCGGGACAGGGGGCTGGGAGACCCAGTACTTC. The chain recombines TRBV5-5 with TRBJ2-5; TRBD1 aligns across 12 bases. CDR3 length equals 15 residues. The germline CDR1 and CDR2 sequences are SGHKS and YYEKEE (reference sequence). V gave up 4 bases and J gave up 5 bases; unmatched junction bases: 6.

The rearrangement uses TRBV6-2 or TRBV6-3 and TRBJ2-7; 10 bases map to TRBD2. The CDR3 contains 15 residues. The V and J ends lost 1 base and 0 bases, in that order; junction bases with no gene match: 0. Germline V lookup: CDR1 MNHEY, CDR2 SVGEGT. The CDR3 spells CASSYLAGGSYEQYF. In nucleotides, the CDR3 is TGTGCCAGCAGTTACTTAGCGGGGGGCTCCTACGAGCAGTACTTC.

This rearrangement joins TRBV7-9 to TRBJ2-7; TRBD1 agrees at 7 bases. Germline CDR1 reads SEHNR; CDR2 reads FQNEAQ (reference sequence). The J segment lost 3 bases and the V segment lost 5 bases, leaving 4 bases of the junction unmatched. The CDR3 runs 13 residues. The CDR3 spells CASSTRTGYEQYF. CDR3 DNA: TGTGCCAGCAGCACCCGGACAGGCTACGAGCAGTACTTC.

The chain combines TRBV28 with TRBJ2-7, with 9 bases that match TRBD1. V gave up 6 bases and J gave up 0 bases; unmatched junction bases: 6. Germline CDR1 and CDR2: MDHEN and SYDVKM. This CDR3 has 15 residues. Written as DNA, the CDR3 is TGTGCCAGCAGCTCCGGGACAGGGAGCTCCTACGAGCAGTACTTC. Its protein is CASSSGTGSSYEQYF.

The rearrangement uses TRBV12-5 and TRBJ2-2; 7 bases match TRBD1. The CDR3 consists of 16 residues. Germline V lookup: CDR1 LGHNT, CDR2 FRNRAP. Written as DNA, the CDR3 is TGTGGCCGAAAGGGGGCAAGGCTAGTTGGGACCGGGGAGCTGTTTTTT. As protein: CGRKGARLVGTGELFF.

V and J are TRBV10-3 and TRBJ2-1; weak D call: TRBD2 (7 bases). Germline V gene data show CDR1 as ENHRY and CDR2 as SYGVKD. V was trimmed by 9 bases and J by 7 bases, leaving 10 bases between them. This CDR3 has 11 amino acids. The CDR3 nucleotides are TGTGCCATGGGAGGGGGAAATGAGCAGTTCTTC. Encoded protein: CAMGGGNEQFF.

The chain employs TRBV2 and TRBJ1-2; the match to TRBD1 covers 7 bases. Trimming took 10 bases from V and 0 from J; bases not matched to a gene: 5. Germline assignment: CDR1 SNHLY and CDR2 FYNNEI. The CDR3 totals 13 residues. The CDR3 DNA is TGTGCCACCAACAGGGGCTCTAACTATGGCTACACCTTC. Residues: CATNRGSNYGYTF.

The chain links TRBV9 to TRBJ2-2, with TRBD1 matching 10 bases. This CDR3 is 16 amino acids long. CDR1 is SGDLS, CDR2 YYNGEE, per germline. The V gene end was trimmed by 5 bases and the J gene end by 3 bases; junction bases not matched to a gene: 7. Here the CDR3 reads CASSGTGTGDTGELFF. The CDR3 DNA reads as TGTGCCAGCAGTGGGACCGGGACAGGGGACACCGGGGAGCTGTTTTTT.

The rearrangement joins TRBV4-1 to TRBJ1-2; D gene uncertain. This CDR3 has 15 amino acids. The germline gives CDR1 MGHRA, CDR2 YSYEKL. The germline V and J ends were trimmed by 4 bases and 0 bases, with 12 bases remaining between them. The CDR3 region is CASSPREVTNYGYTF. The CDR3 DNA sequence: TGCGCCAGCAGCCCCCGGGAGGTAACTAACTATGGCTACACCTTC.

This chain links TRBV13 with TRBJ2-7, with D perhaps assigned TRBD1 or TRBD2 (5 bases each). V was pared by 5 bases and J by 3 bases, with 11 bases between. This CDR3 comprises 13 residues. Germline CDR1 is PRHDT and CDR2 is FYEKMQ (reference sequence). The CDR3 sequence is CASSPEGRYEQYF. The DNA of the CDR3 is TGTGCCAGCAGCCCTGAGGGGCGCTACGAGCAGTACTTC.

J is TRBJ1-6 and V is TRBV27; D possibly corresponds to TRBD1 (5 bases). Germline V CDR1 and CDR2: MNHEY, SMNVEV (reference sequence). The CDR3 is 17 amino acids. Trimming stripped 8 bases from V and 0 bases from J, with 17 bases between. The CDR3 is CASGQEVGGSYNSPLHF. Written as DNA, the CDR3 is TGTGCCAGCGGCCAGGAGGTCGGGGGCTCCTATAATTCACCCCTCCACTTT.

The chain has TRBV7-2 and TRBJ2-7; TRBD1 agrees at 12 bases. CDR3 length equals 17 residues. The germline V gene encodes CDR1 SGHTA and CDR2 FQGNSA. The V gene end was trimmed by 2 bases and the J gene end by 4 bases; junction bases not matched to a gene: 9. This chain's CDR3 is CASSLTGTGGFGYEQYF. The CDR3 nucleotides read TGTGCCAGCAGCTTAACCGGGACAGGGGGCTTTGGATACGAGCAGTACTTC.

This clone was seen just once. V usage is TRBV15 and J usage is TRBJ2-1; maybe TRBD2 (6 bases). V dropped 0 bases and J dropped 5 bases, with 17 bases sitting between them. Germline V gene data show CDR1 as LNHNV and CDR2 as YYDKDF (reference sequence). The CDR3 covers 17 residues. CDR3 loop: CATSREGAWGENNEQFF. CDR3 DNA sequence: TGTGCCACCAGCAGAGAAGGGGCTTGGGGGGAAAACAATGAGCAGTTCTTC.

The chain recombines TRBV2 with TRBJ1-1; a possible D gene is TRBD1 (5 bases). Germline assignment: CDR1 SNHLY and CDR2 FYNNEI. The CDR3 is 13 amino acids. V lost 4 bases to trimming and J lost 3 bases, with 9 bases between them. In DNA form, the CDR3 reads TGTGCCAGCAGTGGTAGGGACGACACTGAAGCTTTCTTT. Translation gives CASSGRDDTEAFF. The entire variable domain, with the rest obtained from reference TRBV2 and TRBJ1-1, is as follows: EPEVTQTPSHQVTQMGQEVILRCVPISNHLYFYWYRQILGQKVEFLVSFYNNEISEKSEIFDDQFSVERPDGSNFTLKIRSTKLEDSAMYFCASSGRDDTEAFFGQGTRLTVV.

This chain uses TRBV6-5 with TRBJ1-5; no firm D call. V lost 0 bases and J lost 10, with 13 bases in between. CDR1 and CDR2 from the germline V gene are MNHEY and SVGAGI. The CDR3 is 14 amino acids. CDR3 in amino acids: CASSYSRVAFPQHF. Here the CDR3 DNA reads TGTGCCAGCAGTTACTCGAGGGTAGCGTTTCCCCAGCATTTT.

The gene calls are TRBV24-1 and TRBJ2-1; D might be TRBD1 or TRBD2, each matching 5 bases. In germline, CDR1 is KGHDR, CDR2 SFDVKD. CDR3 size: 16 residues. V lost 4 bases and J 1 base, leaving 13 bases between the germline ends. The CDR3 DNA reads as TGTGCCACCAGTGAGGGGGAGAAGGGGTCCTACAATGAGCAGTTCTTC. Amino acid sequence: CATSEGEKGSYNEQFF.

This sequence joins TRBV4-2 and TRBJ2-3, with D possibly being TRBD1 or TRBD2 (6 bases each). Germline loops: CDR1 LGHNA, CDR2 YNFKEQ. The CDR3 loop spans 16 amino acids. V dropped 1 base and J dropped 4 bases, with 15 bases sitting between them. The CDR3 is CASSQVSGGPPDTQYF. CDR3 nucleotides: TGTGCCAGCAGCCAAGTCAGTGGGGGGCCCCCAGATACGCAGTATTTT.

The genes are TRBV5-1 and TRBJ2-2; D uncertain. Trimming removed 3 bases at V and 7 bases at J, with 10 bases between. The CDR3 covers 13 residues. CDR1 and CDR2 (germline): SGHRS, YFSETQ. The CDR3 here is CASSSLSGGELFF. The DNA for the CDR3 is TGCGCCAGCAGCTCCCTAAGTGGCGGGGAGCTGTTTTTT.

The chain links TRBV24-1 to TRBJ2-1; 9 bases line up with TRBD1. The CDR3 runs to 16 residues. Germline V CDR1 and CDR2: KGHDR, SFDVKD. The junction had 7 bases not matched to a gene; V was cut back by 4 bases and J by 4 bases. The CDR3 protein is CATSDPTGGIYNEQFF. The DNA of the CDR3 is TGTGCCACCAGTGACCCGACAGGGGGTATTTACAATGAGCAGTTCTTC.

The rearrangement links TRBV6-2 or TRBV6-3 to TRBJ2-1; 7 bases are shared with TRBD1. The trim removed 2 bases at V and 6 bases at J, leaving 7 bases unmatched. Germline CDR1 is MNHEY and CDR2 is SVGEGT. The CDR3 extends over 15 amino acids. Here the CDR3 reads CASSYPQGLVNEQFF. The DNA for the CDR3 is TGTGCCAGCAGTTACCCACAGGGGTTGGTCAATGAGCAGTTCTTC.

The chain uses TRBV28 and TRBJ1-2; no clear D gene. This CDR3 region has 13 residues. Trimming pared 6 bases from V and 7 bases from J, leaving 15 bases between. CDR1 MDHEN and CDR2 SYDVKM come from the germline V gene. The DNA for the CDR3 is TGTGCCAGCAGCCTTAACACGCCTTTTGGCTACACCTTC. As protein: CASSLNTPFGYTF.

CDR3 region: CASSYSPGLAGSAQETQYF. Written as DNA, the CDR3 is TGTGCCAGCAGTTATAGTCCGGGACTAGCGGGGTCAGCCCAAGAGACCCAGTACTTC. The chain combines TRBV2 with TRBJ2-5; 13 bases line up with TRBD2. Germline V gene data show CDR1 as SNHLY and CDR2 as FYNNEI. The CDR3 contains 19 residues. The trim removed 5 bases at V and 1 base at J, leaving 13 bases unmatched.

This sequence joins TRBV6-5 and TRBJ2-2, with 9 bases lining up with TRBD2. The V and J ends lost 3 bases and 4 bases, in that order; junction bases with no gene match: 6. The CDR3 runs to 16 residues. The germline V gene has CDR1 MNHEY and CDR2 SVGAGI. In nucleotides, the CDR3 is TGTGCCAGCAGTTATGGGAGCGGGAGGATCACCGGGGAGCTGTTTTTT. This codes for CASSYGSGRITGELFF.

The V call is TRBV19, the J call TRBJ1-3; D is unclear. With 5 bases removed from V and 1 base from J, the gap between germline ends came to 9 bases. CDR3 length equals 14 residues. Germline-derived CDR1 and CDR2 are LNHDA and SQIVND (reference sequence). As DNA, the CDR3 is TGTGCCAGTAGTGCAGACCCTTCTGGAAACACCATATATTTT. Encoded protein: CASSADPSGNTIYF.

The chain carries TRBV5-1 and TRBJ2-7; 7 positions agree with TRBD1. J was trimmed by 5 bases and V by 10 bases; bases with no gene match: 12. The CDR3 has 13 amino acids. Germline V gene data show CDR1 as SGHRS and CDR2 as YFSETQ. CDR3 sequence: CADAGGFYDEQYF. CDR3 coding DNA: TGCGCCGACGCAGGGGGATTCTACGACGAGCAGTACTTC.

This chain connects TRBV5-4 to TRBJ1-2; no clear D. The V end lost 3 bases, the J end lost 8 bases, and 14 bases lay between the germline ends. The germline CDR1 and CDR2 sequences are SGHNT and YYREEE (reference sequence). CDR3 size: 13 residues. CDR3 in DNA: TGTGCCAGCAGCTGGGCGGCCGGCGGCGGCTACACCTTC. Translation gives CASSWAAGGGYTF.

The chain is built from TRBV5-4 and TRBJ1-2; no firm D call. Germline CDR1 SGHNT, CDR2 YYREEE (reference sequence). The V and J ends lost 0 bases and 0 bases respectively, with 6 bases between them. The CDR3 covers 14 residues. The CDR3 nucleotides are TGTGCCAGCAGCTTGGGTCAGGCTAACTATGGCTACACCTTC. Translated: CASSLGQANYGYTF.

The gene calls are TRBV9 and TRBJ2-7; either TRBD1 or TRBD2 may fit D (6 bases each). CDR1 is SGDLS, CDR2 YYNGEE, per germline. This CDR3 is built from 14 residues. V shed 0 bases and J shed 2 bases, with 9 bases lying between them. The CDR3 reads CASSVGGATYEQYF. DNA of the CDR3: TGTGCCAGCAGCGTAGGGGGGGCCACCTACGAGCAGTACTTC.